This T cell receptor (beta chain) was captured in a study of shared clonotypes between healthy human individuals. Input per replicate PCR of unsorted PBMC was about 330 ng DNA, corresponding to about 30,000 T cell genomes. In the study's own analysis: Junction-only sequences without quality scores came from ImmunoSEQ, so filtering differed. Using immunoSEQ multiplex PCR, the repertoire was profiled, and TCRdb retains in-frame clones only, with some absent. The DNA gave D and trimming, while V, J and clone size come from that table. The profile shows more than 400,000 clones, about 78% of them singletons. The V segment lost 3 bases and the J segment 7 bases; nucleotides outside the gene matches: 9. The CDR3 extends over 14 amino acids. Germline assignment: CDR1 SNHLY and CDR2 FYNNEI.

The V gene is TRBV2, the J gene TRBJ2-7; 7 bases fit TRBD2. The TCR comes from a woman in her thirties or forties in good health. Some clones in this sample may be carry-over from other donors' samples. Sequencing was performed on PBMCs. CDR3 nucleotides: TGTGCCAGCAGTGAGGCGGGAGCCCCCTGGGAGCAGTACTTC. Translated, it gives CASSEAGAPWEQYF. Together with reference TRBV2 and TRBJ2-7, the CDR3 gives the full variable domain: EPEVTQTPSHQVTQMGQEVILRCVPISNHLYFYWYRQILGQKVEFLVSFYNNEISEKSEIFDDQFSVERPDGSNFTLKIRSTKLEDSAMYFCASSEAGAPWEQYFGPGTRLTVT.